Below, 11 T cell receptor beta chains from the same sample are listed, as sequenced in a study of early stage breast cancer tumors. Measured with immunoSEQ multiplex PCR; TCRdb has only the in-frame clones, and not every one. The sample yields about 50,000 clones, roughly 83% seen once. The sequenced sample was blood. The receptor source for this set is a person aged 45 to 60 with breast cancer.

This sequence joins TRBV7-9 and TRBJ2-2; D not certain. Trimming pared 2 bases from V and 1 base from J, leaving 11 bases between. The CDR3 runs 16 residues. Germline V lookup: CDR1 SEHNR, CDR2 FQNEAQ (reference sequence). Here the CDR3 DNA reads TGTGCCAGCAGCTTATCCTCGATAAGGAACACCGGGGAGCTGTTTTTT. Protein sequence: CASSLSSIRNTGELFF.

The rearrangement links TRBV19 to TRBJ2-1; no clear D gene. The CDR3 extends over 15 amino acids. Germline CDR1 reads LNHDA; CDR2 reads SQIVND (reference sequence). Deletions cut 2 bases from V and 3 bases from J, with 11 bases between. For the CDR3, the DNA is TGTGCCAGTAGTATAACAGCTGGGGACTACAATGAGCAGTTCTTC. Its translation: CASSITAGDYNEQFF.

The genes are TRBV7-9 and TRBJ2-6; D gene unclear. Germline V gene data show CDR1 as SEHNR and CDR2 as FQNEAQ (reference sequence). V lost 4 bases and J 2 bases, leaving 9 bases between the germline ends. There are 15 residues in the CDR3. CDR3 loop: CASSSTLTGANVLTF. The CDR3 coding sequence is TGTGCCAGCAGCTCAACACTAACTGGGGCCAACGTCCTGACTTTC.

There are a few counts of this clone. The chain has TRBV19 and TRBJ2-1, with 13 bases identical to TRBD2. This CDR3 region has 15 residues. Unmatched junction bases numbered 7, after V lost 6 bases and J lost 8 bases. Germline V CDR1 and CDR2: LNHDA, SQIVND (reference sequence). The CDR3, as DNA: TGTGCCAGTAGCCCGACTAGCGGGAGGTCCGATGAGCAGTTCTTC. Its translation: CASSPTSGRSDEQFF.

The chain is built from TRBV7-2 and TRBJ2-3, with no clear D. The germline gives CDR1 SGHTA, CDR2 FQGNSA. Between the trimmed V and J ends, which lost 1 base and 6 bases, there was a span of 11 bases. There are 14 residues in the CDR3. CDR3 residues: CASSLGLAGDTQYF. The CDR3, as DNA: TGTGCCAGCAGCTTAGGGTTAGCTGGCGATACGCAGTATTTT.

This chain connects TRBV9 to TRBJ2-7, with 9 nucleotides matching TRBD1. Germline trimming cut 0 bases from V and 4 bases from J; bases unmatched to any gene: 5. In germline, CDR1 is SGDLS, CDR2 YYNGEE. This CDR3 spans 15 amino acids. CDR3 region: CASSVDGTGLYEQYF. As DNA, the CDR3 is TGTGCCAGCAGCGTAGATGGGACAGGGCTTTACGAGCAGTACTTC.

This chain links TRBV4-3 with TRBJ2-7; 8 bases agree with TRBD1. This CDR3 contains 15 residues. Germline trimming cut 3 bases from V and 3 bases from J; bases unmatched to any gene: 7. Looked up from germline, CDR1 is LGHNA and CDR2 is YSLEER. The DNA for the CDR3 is TGCGCCAGCAGCCAGCAGGGGGCGGAATTCTACGAGCAGTACTTC. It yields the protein CASSQQGAEFYEQYF.

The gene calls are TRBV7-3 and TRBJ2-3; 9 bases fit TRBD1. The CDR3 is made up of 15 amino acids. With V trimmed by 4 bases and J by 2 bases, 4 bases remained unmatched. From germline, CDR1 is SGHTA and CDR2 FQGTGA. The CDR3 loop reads CASSSQGAYTDTQYF. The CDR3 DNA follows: TGTGCCAGCAGCTCACAGGGGGCCTACACAGATACGCAGTATTTT.

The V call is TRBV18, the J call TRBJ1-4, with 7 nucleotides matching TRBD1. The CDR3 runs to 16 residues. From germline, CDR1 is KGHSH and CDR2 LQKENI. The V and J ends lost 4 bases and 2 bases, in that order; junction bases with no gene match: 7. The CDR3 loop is CASSQMGTETNEKLFF. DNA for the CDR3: TGTGCCAGCTCACAAATGGGGACAGAGACTAATGAAAAACTGTTTTTT.

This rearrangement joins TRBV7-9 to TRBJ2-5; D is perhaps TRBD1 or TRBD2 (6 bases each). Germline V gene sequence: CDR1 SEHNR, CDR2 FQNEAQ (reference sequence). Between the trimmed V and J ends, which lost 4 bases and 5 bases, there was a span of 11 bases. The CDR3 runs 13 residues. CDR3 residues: CASSSTGRETQYF. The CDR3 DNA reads TGTGCCAGCAGCTCCACAGGGAGGGAGACCCAGTACTTC.

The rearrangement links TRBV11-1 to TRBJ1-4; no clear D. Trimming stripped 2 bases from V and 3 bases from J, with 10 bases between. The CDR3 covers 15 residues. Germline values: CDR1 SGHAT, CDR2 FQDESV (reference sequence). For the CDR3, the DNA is TGTGCCAGCAGCTTAATGGGAGATCCTAATGAAAAACTGTTTTTT. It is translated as CASSLMGDPNEKLFF.